These T cell receptor beta chains were read from a single sample in a study of identical twins. TCRdb fed the 5' RACE reads into MiXCR, producing one record per CDR3 protein. The repertoire has 250,000 or so distinct CDR3 sequences, about 8.3% of them found once; the top ten carry less than 4%. The sample also formed part of further work on yellow fever vaccine responses in identical twins.

The sample taken for sequencing was CD8+ T cells sorted from blood. These receptors all come from a young woman in good health. The CDR3 runs from the conserved cysteine through the conserved F or W. The D gene is left open where the match is weak. Size values are once, few and many counts, or a class for expanded clones, and some rows have none.

size	V	J	D	DNA	CDR3
few	TRBV7-9	TRBJ2-5	TRBD1	TGTGCCAGCAGCACCGGGACAGCCGTCGAGACCCAGTACTTC	CASSTGTAVETQYF
few	TRBV5-6	TRBJ2-7	TRBD2	TGTGCCAGCAGCTTCATCGGACTAGGCAACGAGCAGTACTTC	CASSFIGLGNEQYF
-	TRBV4-2	TRBJ2-2	-	TGTGCCAGCAGCCAGGCTCAGGGGAACACCGGGGAGCTGTTTTTT	CASSQAQGNTGELFF
few	TRBV6-1	TRBJ2-5	TRBD2	TGTGCCAGCAGGGGCCAGACTAGCGGGGGGCTCCAAGAGACCCAGTACTTC	CASRGQTSGGLQETQYF
-	TRBV29-1	TRBJ2-7	TRBD2	TGCAGCGTTGAGGGACTAGCTGGGGACGAGCAGTACTTC	CSVEGLAGDEQYF
-	TRBV15	TRBJ2-7	TRBD2	TGTGCCACCAGCAGCACTTCAAACCTCGTAACTCTGGGTGATGGCGGGAGCTACGAGCAGTACTTC	CATSSTSNLVTLGDGGSYEQYF
many	TRBV28	TRBJ2-1	-	TGTGCCAGCAGCAACAGGGAGATGGTTAATGAGCAGTTCTTC	CASSNREMVNEQFF
many	TRBV3-1	TRBJ2-7	TRBD1	TGTGCCAGCAGCCACTTTGGGACAGGGGAACGCGAGCAGTACTTC	CASSHFGTGEREQYF
few	TRBV19	TRBJ2-2	-	TGTGCCAGTAGTATGGGGCTAGCGTATAACACCGGGGAGCTGTTTTTT	CASSMGLAYNTGELFF
-	TRBV7-9	TRBJ2-5	TRBD1	TGTGCCAGCAGCCCCGGGACAGCGTACCAAGAGACCCAGTACTTC	CASSPGTAYQETQYF
few	TRBV7-9	TRBJ2-5	TRBD2	TGTGCCAGCAGGCCTCGGAGCAGCGGGAGCGGAGGGGAGACCCAGTACTTC	CASRPRSSGSGGETQYF
many	TRBV7-9	TRBJ2-5	-	TGTGCCAGCACCTACCAGGGGGGCCAAGAGACCCAGTACTTC	CASTYQGGQETQYF
few	TRBV9	TRBJ2-5	TRBD1	TGTGCCAGCAGCGTAGCCAGGGGGAGCGAGACCCAGTACTTC	CASSVARGSETQYF
many	TRBV6-5	TRBJ2-3	-	TGTGCCAGCAGTTACGGGGGGAGGACTAGCACAGATACGCAGTATTTT	CASSYGGRTSTDTQYF
many	TRBV12-3/TRBV12-4	TRBJ2-7	TRBD2	TGTGCCAGCAGTTCGTCTAGCGGGGACTCCTACGAGCAGTACTTC	CASSSSSGDSYEQYF
many	TRBV20-1	TRBJ2-3	-	TGCAGTGCTAGAGCTCCCCGTTGGGACACAGATACGCAGTATTTT	CSARAPRWDTDTQYF
-	TRBV7-6	TRBJ2-7	-	TGTGCCAGCAGCTCCATCCTCGCTTCAGGAATTTCCTACGAGCAGTACTTC	CASSSILASGISYEQYF
few	TRBV5-6	TRBJ2-5	TRBD2	TGTGCCAGCAGCCGGAATAGCGGGGGAGAGACCCAGTACTTC	CASSRNSGGETQYF
few	TRBV7-3	TRBJ1-1	-	TGTGCCAGCAGCGATTCGGGGGCGGAAACTGAAGCTTTCTTT	CASSDSGAETEAFF
-	TRBV3-1	TRBJ1-5	-	TGTGCCGAAGACCAGCTAAACAGGACACGAGGGCAGCCCCAGCATTTT	CAEDQLNRTRGQPQHF
-	TRBV2	TRBJ1-1	-	TGTGCCAGCAGTGGGTGGGAGGCTTTCTTT	CASSGWEAFF
few	TRBV11-2	TRBJ2-7	-	TGTGCCAGCAGCTTATTGAGTTTCGAGCAGTACTTC	CASSLLSFEQYF
few	TRBV29-1	TRBJ2-7	-	TGCAGCGTTCTCCTCTCCTACGAGCAGTACTTC	CSVLLSYEQYF
many	TRBV6-2/TRBV6-3	TRBJ2-1	TRBD2	TGTGCCAGCAGTTGGGCTAGCGGGAGAGACAATGAGCAGTTCTTC	CASSWASGRDNEQFF
many	TRBV6-4	TRBJ2-3	-	TGTGCCAGCAGTGATCATCCGACTAATGCAGATACGCAGTATTTT	CASSDHPTNADTQYF
many	TRBV5-6	TRBJ2-7	-	TGTGCCAGCAGCTTGGGAAGGGTCCACGAGCAGTACTTC	CASSLGRVHEQYF
-	TRBV15	TRBJ2-5	-	TGTGCCACCAGCAGCCGCCAAGAGACCCAGTACTTC	CATSSRQETQYF
many	TRBV28	TRBJ2-3	-	TGTGCCAGCAGTCCCCTGGCGGGGTTAGATACGCAGTATTTT	CASSPLAGLDTQYF
many	TRBV27	TRBJ2-3	-	TGTGCCAGCAGTTTAGGTCTTGGAATTGCAGATACGCAGTATTTT	CASSLGLGIADTQYF
few	TRBV6-5	TRBJ1-3	TRBD1	TGTGCCAGCAGTTACCCGGGACAGGGGATTTACGGAAACACCATATATTTT	CASSYPGQGIYGNTIYF
many	TRBV27	TRBJ2-3	TRBD2	TGTGCCAGCAGCGGGGGAGCCGGGACTAGCGTAAGCACAGATACGCAGTATTTT	CASSGGAGTSVSTDTQYF